A single sample is the source of the 28 T cell receptor beta chains below, sequenced in a study of tumor-infiltrating lymphocytes in primary liver carcinoma. Germline DNA was extracted alongside blood RNA, which was obtained from unsorted whole blood. Starting from roughly 540 ng of total RNA, TCR beta cDNA was produced with a primer in the constant region. The TCR beta library was amplified through three nested multiplex PCR rounds in a modified ARM-PCR procedure. TRBV1-TRBV30 forward primers paired with a C-beta reverse primer were used in the first two PCR rounds, which ran about 11 cycles each. One entry per CDR3 protein results from TCRdb running MiXCR on the multiplex PCR reads. This table holds hundreds of thousands of distinct CDR3 sequences, about three fifths found once. Specimen: peripheral blood. The receptors were gathered from a woman younger than 45 with primary liver carcinoma and hepatitis B virus infection.

The CDR3 DNA reads as TGTGCCTGGTCGGCCGCGGGAGGAAGGGAGCAGTACTTC. Its protein product is CAWSAAGGREQYF. The V and J genes are TRBV30 and TRBJ2-7; 8 bases fit TRBD2. The CDR3 spans 13 residues. V trimming: 5 bases; J trimming: 7 bases; junction bases outside the gene matches: 10. From germline, CDR1 is GTSNPN and CDR2 SVGIG (reference sequence).

The J gene is TRBJ2-1, the V gene TRBV6-1, with 7 bases aligning to TRBD2. CDR3 length equals 16 residues. From germline, CDR1 is MNHNS and CDR2 SASEGT. The trim removed 4 bases at V and 0 bases at J, leaving 6 bases unmatched. CDR3: CASSVSGGSSYNEQFF. The CDR3 DNA reads TGTGCCAGCAGTGTCTCCGGGGGGAGCTCCTACAATGAGCAGTTCTTC.

For this clonotype: Just one base apart from a much larger clone, this may be a read error. CDR3 in DNA: TGCAGCATTGAAGATGGACAGGTCACTAGGTACAATGAGCAGTTCTTC. Amino acids: CSIEDGQVTRYNEQFF. The chain has TRBV29-1 and TRBJ2-1; 7 positions match TRBD1. Looked up from germline, CDR1 is SQVTM and CDR2 is ANQGSEA. The CDR3 loop spans 16 amino acids.

On this clonotype: This may be a read error: a much more frequent sequence differs by one nucleotide. The chain couples TRBV4-2 to TRBJ1-1, with D uncertain. Germline CDR1 is LGHNA and CDR2 is YNFKEQ. The CDR3 contains 17 residues. The CDR3 nucleotides are TGTGCCAGCAGCCAAAGCCCTACTTCCACATCGAACACTGAAGTTTTCTTT. It codes for CASSQSPTSTSNTEVFF.

This clonotype has a count of ten or more. V and J are TRBV11-3 and TRBJ2-1; D assignment may be TRBD1 or TRBD2 (5 bases each). V lost 7 bases to trimming and J lost 9 bases, with 10 bases between them. Germline loops: CDR1 SGHNT, CDR2 YENEEA. This CDR3 has 11 amino acids. CDR3 residues: CASTIGGEQFF. The CDR3 DNA reads TGTGCCAGCACCATTGGGGGTGAGCAGTTCTTC.

Only one count was recorded for this clonotype. DNA of the CDR3: TGTGCCATCAGGATACTAGCGGGAGGGCTCAATGAGCAGTTCTTC. Its protein is CAIRILAGGLNEQFF. The chain has TRBV10-3 and TRBJ2-1; 13 bases agree with TRBD2. CDR3 size: 15 residues. The V gene's germline CDR1 is ENHRY and CDR2 SYGVKD. The J segment lost 6 bases and the V segment lost 6 bases, leaving 5 bases of the junction unmatched.

This chain connects TRBV28 to TRBJ2-7, with unresolved D. Germline V gene lookup returns CDR1 MDHEN and CDR2 SYDVKM. The V end lost 0 bases, the J end lost 2 bases, and 17 bases lay between the germline ends. The CDR3 covers 17 residues. CDR3 coding DNA: TGTGCCAGCAGTTTATGGGACCTTAGCACCTCCGCCTACGAGCAGTACTTC. Its protein product is CASSLWDLSTSAYEQYF.

J is TRBJ2-6 and V is TRBV28; D gene ambiguous. Trimming cost V 3 bases and J 3 bases, with 3 bases left between them. CDR3 size: 13 residues. The germline CDR1 and CDR2 sequences are MDHEN and SYDVKM. CDR3 DNA: TGTGCCAGCAGTTTTCGTGGGGCCAACGTCCTGACTTTC. This encodes CASSFRGANVLTF.

This clonotype was seen a handful of times. The conserved phenylalanine or tryptophan normally closing the CDR3 is absent here, so this likely arose from a read error. V is TRBV7-9 and J is TRBJ2-5, with TRBD2 matching 8 bases. Germline assignment: CDR1 SEHNR and CDR2 FQNEAQ (reference sequence). Unmatched junction bases numbered 18, after V lost 11 bases and J lost 1 base. The CDR3 sequence is 17 residues long. The CDR3 protein is CALQPKGRLAPQETQYL. Here the CDR3 DNA reads TGTGCCCTCCAACCTAAAGGAAGACTAGCGCCCCAAGAGACCCAGTACTTA.

This chain links TRBV28 with TRBJ2-7, with TRBD1 identical over 9 bases. The CDR3 is 16 amino acids. Germline CDR1 reads MDHEN; CDR2 reads SYDVKM. V was clipped by 6 bases and J by 3 bases; unmatched bases: 12. The CDR3 here is CASSSSPGQGLYEQYF. As DNA, the CDR3 is TGTGCCAGCAGCTCTTCTCCGGGACAGGGCCTCTACGAGCAGTACTTC. The complete variable domain, with remaining parts taken from reference TRBV28 and TRBJ2-7, reads DVKVTQSSRYLVKRTGEKVFLECVQDMDHENMFWYRQDPGLGLRLIYFSYDVKMKEKGDIPEGYSVSREKKERFSLILESASTNQTSMYLCASSSSPGQGLYEQYFGPGTRLTVT.

This clonotype showed up just once. At one end, the junction sequence differs from germline, possibly due to a read error. V usage is TRBV6-6 and J usage is TRBJ1-3; D may be TRBD1 (6 bases). This CDR3 comprises 15 residues. CDR1 and CDR2 (germline): MNHNY, SVGAGI (reference sequence). The CDR3 loop reads CSSSVGTPRGDTIYF. The DNA for the CDR3 is TGTTCCAGCAGTGTTGGGACACCGAGAGGGGACACCATATATTTT.

To note about this clonotype: A read error may be the cause here, since a much bigger clone is one base away. The chain couples TRBV30 to TRBJ2-7; possible D gene TRBD1, 7 bases. Trimming cost V 7 bases and J 3 bases, with 19 bases left between them. Germline V gives CDR1 GTSNPN, CDR2 SVGIG (reference sequence). The CDR3 loop spans 14 amino acids. CDR3 sequence (DNA): TGTGCCTATAAGAGGACAGGAGGGGACTACGAGCAGTACTTC. Residues: CAYKRTGGDYEQYF.

For this clonotype: A much larger clone lies one base from this, so it may be a read error. DNA of the CDR3: TGCAGCGTTGTTGATCAGACCCAGTACTTC. It codes for CSVVDQTQYF. V gene TRBV29-1 combines with J gene TRBJ2-5; the D is unclear. The CDR3 totals 10 residues. V lost 4 bases and J lost 6, with 6 bases in between. The germline V gene encodes CDR1 SQVTM and CDR2 ANQGSEA.

Regarding this clonotype: This may stem from a read error, because a much larger clone lies one nucleotide away. V is TRBV12-3 or TRBV12-4 and J is TRBJ1-3, with D tentatively TRBD1 (6 bases). CDR3 length: 14 residues. The germline V and J ends were trimmed by 7 bases and 1 base, with 11 bases remaining between them. CDR3 in amino acids: CASNRTESGNTIYF. The CDR3 region has the DNA TGTGCCAGCAATAGGACAGAGTCTGGAAACACCATATATTTT.

On this clonotype itself: It may be a read error: a sequence one base away is much more abundant. CDR3 protein: CASTDYNQSQHF. The CDR3 region has the DNA TGTGCCAGCACGGACTACAATCAGTCCCAGCATTTT. This chain uses TRBV6-2 or TRBV6-3 with TRBJ1-5; no definite D call. Germline lookup yields CDR1 MNHEY and CDR2 SVGEGT. The CDR3 loop spans 12 amino acids.

This sequence joins TRBV7-9 and TRBJ2-7, with D possibly TRBD2 on 7 matching bases. This CDR3 spans 14 amino acids. Trimming cost V 7 bases and J 4 bases, with 17 bases left between them. Germline CDR1 SEHNR, CDR2 FQNEAQ (reference sequence). The DNA for the CDR3 is TGTGCCAGCACCATGCTAGGGGGGGAATACGAGCAGTACTTC. It encodes CASTMLGGEYEQYF.

The chain uses TRBV12-3 or TRBV12-4 and TRBJ1-3; no definite D call. The CDR3 sequence is 16 residues long. V lost 2 bases and J lost 1, with 12 bases in between. The CDR3 region is CASSLRERVSGNTIYF. The DNA for the CDR3 is TGTGCCAGCAGTTTACGGGAGAGGGTTTCTGGAAACACCATATATTTT.

Of note for this clonotype: Compared with germline, one end of the junction differs, possibly owing to a read error. V and J are TRBV5-1 and TRBJ2-1, with 14 bases that match TRBD2. This CDR3 spans 18 amino acids. Germline loops: CDR1 SGHRS, CDR2 YFSETQ. The CDR3 bases are TGCGCCAGCAGGTTGGGCAGACTAGCGGGAGGGCAAGTCAATGAGCAGTTCTTC. Residues: CASRLGRLAGGQVNEQFF.

As concerns this clonotype: The junction differs from germline at one of its ends, possibly a read error. The CDR3 sequence is CVSGLTGVPYF. CDR3 DNA: TGTGTCAGCGGTCTTACAGGGGTGCCGTACTTC. The chain combines TRBV6-2 or TRBV6-3 with TRBJ2-7, with TRBD1 identical over 7 bases. The CDR3 is 11 residues long. Per the germline V gene, CDR1 is MNHEY and CDR2 is SVGEGT.

The V call is TRBV7-9, the J call TRBJ2-1, with 9 bases identical to TRBD2. Germline V CDR1 and CDR2: SEHNR, FQNEAQ (reference sequence). V trimming: 5 bases; J trimming: 4 bases; junction bases outside the gene matches: 9. CDR3 length equals 16 residues. The CDR3 reads CASSVGPAGGYNEQFF. Here the CDR3 DNA reads TGTGCCAGCAGCGTCGGGCCAGCGGGAGGATACAATGAGCAGTTCTTC.

On this clonotype itself: One junction end does not reproduce the germline sequence, and a read error may be involved. This chain links TRBV5-4 with TRBJ2-6; TRBD1 is a possible D gene (6 bases). Germline V CDR1 and CDR2: SGHNT, YYREEE (reference sequence). The CDR3 has 16 residues. The CDR3 coding sequence is TGTGCCAGCAGCTTACAGGGAATATCTGGGGCCAGCGTCCTGACTTTC. Translating gives CASSLQGISGASVLTF.

Comments on this clonotype: Without the conserved terminal phenylalanine or tryptophan, this CDR3 likely stems from a read error. This sequence joins TRBV6-2 or TRBV6-3 and TRBJ1-5; 7 positions agree with TRBD1. The CDR3 length is 17 residues. Germline CDR1 reads MNHEY; CDR2 reads SVGEGT. In DNA form, the CDR3 reads TGTGCAAGCGGCTTTACCCCTTGGACAGGAAGCAATCAGCCCCAGCATCTT. Protein: CASGFTPWTGSNQPQHL.

Concerning this clonotype itself: At one end, the junction sequence differs from germline, possibly due to a read error. V and J are TRBV11-2 and TRBJ2-3, with a possible D match to TRBD1 (6 bases). Germline CDR1 SGHAT, CDR2 FQNNGV. The CDR3 runs to 14 residues. The CDR3 DNA follows: TGTGCCAGCAGCTTATGCAGGGACACAGATACGCGGTATTTT. This encodes CASSLCRDTDTRYF. The full variable domain, in which reference TRBV11-2 and TRBJ2-3 provide the parts outside the CDR3, is EAGVAQSPRYKIIEKRQSVAFWCNPISGHATLYWYQQILGQGPKLLIQFQNNGVVDDSQLPKDRFSAERLKGVDSTLKIQPAKLEDSAVYLCASSLCRDTDTRYFGPGTRLTVL.

This clonotype occurred many times. The J gene is TRBJ2-5, the V gene TRBV6-5; D is uncertain. This CDR3 contains 13 residues. The germline V gene has CDR1 MNHEY and CDR2 SVGAGI. The V gene lost 2 bases and the J gene lost 1 base, with 5 bases spanning the gap. CDR3 loop: CASSYVPQETQYF. CDR3 DNA: TGTGCCAGCAGTTACGTCCCCCAAGAGACCCAGTACTTC.

A word on this clonotype: The junction and the germline gene differ at one end; a read error may be behind it. The chain employs TRBV6-2 or TRBV6-3 and TRBJ2-1; TRBD2 matches at 7 bases. Germline V gene sequence: CDR1 MNHEY, CDR2 SVGEGT. The CDR3 extends over 18 amino acids. The CDR3 region is CASSYNPASGGRYNEQFF. The CDR3 bases are TGTGCCAGCAGTTACAACCCCGCTAGCGGAGGCAGATACAATGAACAGTTCTTC.

Ten or more counts support this clonotype. The chain uses TRBV12-3 or TRBV12-4 and TRBJ2-1, with 9 bases that match TRBD1. Losses at the gene ends were 8 bases for V and 10 bases for J; bases not matched to a gene: 3. The CDR3 contains 11 residues. For the CDR3, the DNA is TGTGCCAGCGGGACAGGGCCCGAGCAGTTCTTC. The encoded protein is CASGTGPEQFF.

The chain combines TRBV6-5 with TRBJ2-1, with 9 bases matching TRBD1. The DNA end is more similar to TRBJ2-7, so the J call may be wrong. Germline V CDR1 and CDR2: MNHEY, SVGAGI. This CDR3 contains 14 residues. The chain's CDR3 is CASSFQQGANEQYF. CDR3 nucleotides: TGTGCCAGCAGTTTCCAACAGGGGGCCAATGAGCAGTACTTC.

The V call is TRBV25-1, the J call TRBJ2-7, with D hard to call. The CDR3 extends over 13 amino acids. V was pared by 7 bases and J by 1 base, with 11 bases between. Germline loops: CDR1 MGHDK, CDR2 SYGVNS. For the CDR3, the DNA is TGTGCCAGCACCAATAGGTGGTCCTACGAGCAGTACTTC. It translates to CASTNRWSYEQYF.